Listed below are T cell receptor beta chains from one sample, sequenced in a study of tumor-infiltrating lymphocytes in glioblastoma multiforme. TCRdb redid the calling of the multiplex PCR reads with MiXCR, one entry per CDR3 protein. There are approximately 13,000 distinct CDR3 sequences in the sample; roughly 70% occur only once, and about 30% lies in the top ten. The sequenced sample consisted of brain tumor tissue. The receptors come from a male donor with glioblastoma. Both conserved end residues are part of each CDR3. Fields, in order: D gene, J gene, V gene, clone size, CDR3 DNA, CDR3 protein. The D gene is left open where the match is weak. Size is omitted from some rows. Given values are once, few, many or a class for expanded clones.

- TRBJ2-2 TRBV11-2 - TGTGCCAGCAGCTTCCGGGGGGCGGGAACCGGGGAGCTGTTTTTT CASSFRGAGTGELFF
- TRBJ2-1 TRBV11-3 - TGTGCCAGCACCTCGATTTCCATGAGGAGTGAGCAGTTCTTC CASTSISMRSEQFF
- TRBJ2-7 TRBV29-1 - TGCAGCGTTATCGGGACCCTCTACGAGCAGTACTTC CSVIGTLYEQYF
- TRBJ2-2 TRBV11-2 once TGTGCCAGCAGCTTAAATCGGGCCGAGGAGCTGTTTTTT CASSLNRAEELFF
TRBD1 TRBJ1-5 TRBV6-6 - TGTGCCAGCAGCGATTTCCCGGGACAGGGGGCAGGGGATCCCCAGCATTTT CASSDFPGQGAGDPQHF
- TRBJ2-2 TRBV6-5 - - CAAVRLAGGLEPGSCFF
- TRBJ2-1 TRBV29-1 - TGCAGCGCTCACTCGGGACTCTCGGCAGGGGAGCAGTTCTTC CSAHSGLSAGEQFF
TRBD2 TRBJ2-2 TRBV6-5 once TGTGCCAGCTGTTCGACTAGCGGGAGGTCTAGAATCGGGGAGCTGTTTTTT CASCSTSGRSRIGELFF
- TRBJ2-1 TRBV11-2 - TGTGCCAGCAGCCTAGATAGGGGGAATGAGCGGCCCTTC CASSLDRGNERPF
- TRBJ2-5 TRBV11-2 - TGTGCCAGCACCTCCTCGGTCGGGCGGGAGACCCAGTACTTC CASTSSVGRETQYF
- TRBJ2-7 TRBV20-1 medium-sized TGCAGTGCCAATGAGGGAACGGGACGCGAGCAGTACTTC CSANEGTGREQYF
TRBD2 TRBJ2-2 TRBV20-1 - TGCAGTGCTAGGTCTAGCGGGGGGGCCCGATCTGGCGCCGGGGAGCTGTTTTTT CSARSSGGARSGAGELFF
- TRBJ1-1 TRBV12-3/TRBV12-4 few TGTGCCAGCAGTTCAAGGGCAATAGGTGGTGCTGAAGCTTTCTTT CASSSRAIGGAEAFF
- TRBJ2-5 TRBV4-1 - TGCGCCAGCAGCCAAGTTATTACGGAGACCCAGTACTTC CASSQVITETQYF
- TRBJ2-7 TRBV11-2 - TGTGCCAGCAGCTTCTCTGGCCGAGCACTATACGAGCAGCACTTC CASSFSGRALYEQHF
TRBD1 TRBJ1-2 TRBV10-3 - TGTGCCATCAGTGACCCCACTCCACAGGGGGGATATGGCTACACCTTC CAISDPTPQGGYGYTF
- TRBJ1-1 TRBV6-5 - TGTGCCAGCAGTTACAGGGAGTACACTGAAGCTTTCTTT CASSYREYTEAFF
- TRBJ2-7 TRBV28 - TGTGCCAGCAGTTTTAACCGAGACAATTCAAGCTCCTACGAGCAGTACTTC CASSFNRDNSSSYEQYF
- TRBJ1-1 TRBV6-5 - TGTGCCAGCAGTTACTCGAACGGCAACACTGAAGCTTTCTTT CASSYSNGNTEAFF
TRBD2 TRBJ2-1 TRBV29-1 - TGCAGCGTGGCGGGGGGGCTAGCAGACAATGAGCAGTTCTTC CSVAGGLADNEQFF
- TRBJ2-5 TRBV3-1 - TGTGCCAGCAGCCAGGCCGGGAAGGAGACCCAGTACTTC CASSQAGKETQYF
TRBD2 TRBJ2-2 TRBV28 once TGTGCCAGCAGAACTAGCGGTCCGAGGCGAACCGGGGAGCTGTTTTTT CASRTSGPRRTGELFF
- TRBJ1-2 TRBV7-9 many TGTGCCAGCAGCTCCCTAATGGAAGGGGCGAATTATCCTAACTATGGCTACACCTTC CASSSLMEGANYPNYGYTF
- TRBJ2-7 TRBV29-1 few TGCAGTGTTGATGCCCCCAGGGGGACTTACTACGAGCAGTGCTTC CSVDAPRGTYYEQCF
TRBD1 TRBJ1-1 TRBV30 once TGTGTCTGGAGGGCATGGACAGGGGACACTGGAGCTTTCTTT CVWRAWTGDTGAFF
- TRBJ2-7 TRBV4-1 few TGCGCCAGCAGCATACATAGCGAGAGCTCCTACGAGCAGTATTTC CASSIHSESSYEQYF
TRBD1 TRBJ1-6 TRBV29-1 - TGTAGCGTTGCCAGGGACAGAGGATCACCCCACCACTTT CSVARDRGSPHHF
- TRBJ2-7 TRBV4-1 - TGCGCCAGCAGCCACGAGCTAAATACCTACGAGCAGTACTTC CASSHELNTYEQYF
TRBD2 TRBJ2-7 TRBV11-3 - TGTGCCAGCAGCTTGGGCGGGGGGACCTCCTACGAGCAGTACTTC CASSLGGGTSYEQYF